This TCR beta chain is drawn from a study of breast tumors, draining lymph nodes, adjacent tissues. Study conclusions and caveats: Tumor repertoires ranked between lymph nodes and nontumor tissue in diversity, with V and J gene preferences. Luminal-like breast cancer showed significantly higher tumor–nontumor repertoire similarity than basal-like. Tumor T cell lymph node origin was a supported hypothesis, not proven. Data fit most tumor T cells coming from lymph node, expanding in tumor.

Germline CDR1 reads MGHDK; CDR2 reads SYGVNS. CDR3 size: 14 residues. TCRdb re-analysed the multiplex PCR reads in MiXCR, keeping a single row per CDR3 protein. Of about 230,000 distinct CDR3 sequences detected, about 30% appear once; the ten largest clones hold about 1.4%. Worth noting for this clonotype: Its antigen is undetermined. Mismatch with germline at one junction end may stem from a read error.

Samples came from axillary lymph nodes draining the breast cancer. Sequenced sample: axillary lymph node tissue. This rearrangement joins TRBV25-1 to TRBJ2-3; unclear D gene. This sequence originates from a female donor with breast cancer. Some clones in this sample may be carry-over from other donors' samples. As DNA, the CDR3 is TGTGCCGGCAGAGAAGCACGGAGCACAGATACGCAGTATTTT. Translation: CAGREARSTDTQYF.